These 31 T cell receptor beta chains originate from one sample sequenced in a study of spatial heterogeneity in lung cancer. Time point indicated: sample taken at primary tumor resection. Sequencing of whole RNA from tumor, nontumor lung or frozen PBMC involved no sorting. TCRdb reanalysed the 5' RACE reads using MiXCR and keeps one entry per CDR3 protein. There are 1,500 to 2,000 distinct CDR3 sequences in the sample; under 9% occur only once, and approximately 23% lies in the top ten. The material was normal lung tissue next to the tumor, obtained at surgery. The receptors derive from a male donor with early-stage non-small cell lung cancer.

By share, this clonotype counts as medium-sized. The gene calls are TRBV12-3 or TRBV12-4 and TRBJ2-1, with 7 bases identical to TRBD2. J gave up 0 bases and V 5 bases, and 4 bases lay outside the gene matches. This CDR3 spans 15 amino acids. The CDR3 coding sequence is TGTGCCAGCAGTCCTCCTAGCGGCTCCTACAATGAGCAGTTCTTC. It specifies CASSPPSGSYNEQFF.

By sample share, this clonotype is medium-sized. The chain joins TRBV5-4 to TRBJ2-2, with D perhaps given as TRBD1 or TRBD2 (5 bases each). Trimming took 0 bases from V and 7 from J, leaving 13 bases between them. The CDR3 extends over 15 amino acids. Germline values: CDR1 SGHNT, CDR2 YYREEE (reference sequence). CDR3 bases: TGTGCCAGCAGCTTGGTACTAGGGGCTGACGGGGAGCTGTTTTTT. Amino acids: CASSLVLGADGELFF.

This clonotype is medium-sized by share. The chain recombines TRBV6-2 or TRBV6-3 with TRBJ1-1; TRBD1 agrees at 8 bases. The CDR3 spans 13 residues. Trimming took 7 bases from V and 4 from J; bases not matched to a gene: 5. Germline V gene lookup returns CDR1 MNHEY and CDR2 SVGEGT. The CDR3 loop reads CASKWTGTTEAFF. CDR3 nucleotide sequence: TGTGCCAGCAAATGGACAGGGACCACTGAAGCTTTCTTT.

The chain is built from TRBV18 and TRBJ2-1; D uncertain. The CDR3 totals 12 residues. CDR1 is KGHSH, CDR2 LQKENI, per germline. V was cut by 3 bases and J by 7 bases, with 7 bases left in between. The CDR3 region has the DNA TGTGCCAGCTCACCGATTTGGAATGAGCAGTTCTTC. It yields the protein CASSPIWNEQFF. Combining the CDR3 with reference TRBV18 and TRBJ2-1 gives the whole variable domain NAGVMQNPRHLVRRRGQEARLRCSPMKGHSHVYWYRQLPEEGLKFMVYLQKENIIDESGMPKERFSAEFPKEGPSILRIQQVVRGDSAAYFCASSPIWNEQFFGPGTRLTVL.

By proportion, this clonotype is medium-sized. The V and J genes are TRBV6-5 and TRBJ2-5; TRBD2 aligns across 8 bases. V lost 2 bases, J lost 5 bases, and 7 bases stayed unmatched. The germline gives CDR1 MNHEY, CDR2 SVGAGI. The CDR3 spans 15 residues. The CDR3 is CASSYPAGGMETQYF. The CDR3 DNA reads as TGTGCCAGCAGTTACCCGGCGGGGGGCATGGAGACCCAGTACTTC.

This clonotype counts as medium-sized. The chain couples TRBV13 to TRBJ2-3, with D perhaps assigned TRBD1 or TRBD2 (5 bases each). CDR3 length equals 16 residues. V lost 2 bases to trimming and J lost 2 bases, with 14 bases between them. Per germline, CDR1 PRHDT and CDR2 FYEKMQ (reference sequence). The CDR3 nucleotides are TGTGCCAGCAGCTTAAGGGAGACAGCAATCACAGATACGCAGTATTTT. Translation gives CASSLRETAITDTQYF.

By share, this clonotype ranks as medium-sized. The V call is TRBV29-1, the J call TRBJ2-3; 7 bases fit TRBD1. This CDR3 contains 13 residues. Germline CDR1 is SQVTM and CDR2 is ANQGSEA. V shed 3 bases and J 4 bases; nucleotides not matched to a gene: 4. The DNA of the CDR3 is TGCAGCGTTGACGGACAGGTCGCAGATACGCAGTATTTT. Residues: CSVDGQVADTQYF.

This clonotype is labeled as medium-sized. The chain links TRBV12-3 or TRBV12-4 to TRBJ1-5; D not certain. Trimming cost V 3 bases and J 9 bases, with 12 bases left between them. The CDR3 loop spans 13 amino acids. CDR3 DNA: TGTGCCAGCAGTTTCGGACGGGATTGGCCCCAGCATTTT. Translated, it gives CASSFGRDWPQHF.

To note about this clonotype: Germline and junction disagree at one end, which may indicate a read error. The rearrangement links TRBV11-2 to TRBJ2-7; 8 bases are shared with TRBD2. The CDR3 has 14 amino acids. From germline, CDR1 is SGHAT and CDR2 FQNNGV. The CDR3 DNA is TGTGCCGGCAGCCCGGGGGGGAGCTCCTACGAGAAGTACTTC. This sequence encodes CAGSPGGSSYEKYF.

This clonotype was picked up many times. The V call is TRBV20-1, the J call TRBJ2-1; D is tentatively TRBD1 or TRBD2 (9 bases each). V shed 0 bases and J shed 14 bases, with 20 bases lying between them. In germline, CDR1 is DFQATT, CDR2 SNEGSKA (reference sequence). This CDR3 region has 14 residues. The CDR3 coding sequence is TGCAGTGCTAGAGATCAGGCGGGGGGGACAGGGAAGTTCTTC. Its protein product is CSARDQAGGTGKFF.

By proportion, this clonotype is medium-sized. J is TRBJ2-5 and V is TRBV18; no definite D call. V lost 1 base, J lost 4 bases, and 7 bases lay in between. CDR3 size: 13 residues. The V gene's germline CDR1 is KGHSH and CDR2 LQKENI. CDR3: CASSPRMRETQYF. CDR3 DNA sequence: TGTGCCAGCTCACCACGGATGAGAGAGACCCAGTACTTC.

This clonotype was detected ten times or more. The chain links TRBV20-1 to TRBJ2-1, with D unclear. The V end was cut by 7 bases, the J end by 10 bases, with 17 bases between. The CDR3 runs to 12 residues. CDR1 and CDR2 (germline): DFQATT, SNEGSKA (reference sequence). This CDR3 is CSVTPTPGEQFF. CDR3 DNA sequence: TGCAGTGTAACACCAACCCCCGGCGAGCAGTTCTTC.

This clonotype qualifies as medium-sized. The rearrangement links TRBV20-1 to TRBJ2-2; TRBD1 aligns across 11 bases. Unmatched junction bases numbered 4, after V lost 3 bases and J lost 4 bases. The germline CDR1 and CDR2 sequences are DFQATT and SNEGSKA (reference sequence). There are 15 residues in the CDR3. CDR3 residues: CSASGQGAITGELFF. CDR3 nucleotides: TGCAGTGCTAGCGGACAGGGGGCGATCACCGGGGAGCTGTTTTTT.

In its sample, this clonotype is medium-sized. The chain uses TRBV5-1 and TRBJ2-1; D is possibly TRBD2 (6 bases). V shed 0 bases and J shed 9 bases, with 13 bases lying between them. The CDR3 runs to 14 residues. Per germline, CDR1 SGHRS and CDR2 YFSETQ. The CDR3 here is CASSLVDGRGEQFF. The CDR3 region has the DNA TGCGCCAGCAGCTTGGTTGACGGGAGAGGTGAGCAGTTCTTC.

This clonotype is medium-sized by share. The V gene is TRBV7-2, the J gene TRBJ2-7; 9 nucleotides align to TRBD1. With V trimmed by 4 bases and J by 12 bases, 7 bases remained unmatched. This CDR3 region has 12 residues. The germline gives CDR1 SGHTA, CDR2 FQGNSA. The CDR3 sequence is CASSSDPGQGYF. CDR3 nucleotide sequence: TGTGCCAGCAGCTCAGATCCGGGACAGGGGTACTTC. Filled out from reference TRBV7-2 and TRBJ2-7, the complete variable domain reads GAGVSQSPSNKVTEKGKDVELRCDPISGHTALYWYRQSLGQGLEFLIYFQGNSAPDKSGLPSDRFSAERTGGSVSTLTIQRTQQEDSAVYLCASSSDPGQGYFGPGTRLTVT.

This clonotype was picked up a small number of times. Written as DNA, the CDR3 is TGTGCCAGCAGCTTAACATCTGGGGCCAACGTCCTGACTTTC. It is translated as CASSLTSGANVLTF. This chain uses TRBV7-9 with TRBJ2-6; D ambiguous. V gave up 2 bases and J gave up 1 base, with 3 bases separating them. The germline V gene has CDR1 SEHNR and CDR2 FQNEAQ (reference sequence). There are 14 residues in the CDR3.

This clonotype was seen ten or more times. The chain is built from TRBV4-1 and TRBJ2-3; 7 bases match TRBD1. Trimming cost V 9 bases and J 5 bases; bases outside gene matches: 17. CDR1 and CDR2 from the germline V gene are MGHRA and YSYEKL. The CDR3 covers 16 residues. CDR3 region: CASSHPLDRQRDTQYF. CDR3 nucleotide sequence: TGCGCCAGTAGTCACCCGTTGGACAGGCAACGAGATACGCAGTATTTT.

This clonotype was observed a handful of times. This chain joins TRBV20-1 and TRBJ2-7; D is unresolved. CDR1 is DFQATT, CDR2 SNEGSKA, per germline (reference sequence). With 4 bases removed from V and 7 bases from J, the gap between germline ends came to 17 bases. There are 13 residues in the CDR3. The CDR3 DNA is TGCAGTGCTATCCCAAGTGTGTACCGGGAGCAGTACTTC. Its protein product is CSAIPSVYREQYF.

This clonotype was recorded at least ten times. V gene TRBV2 combines with J gene TRBJ2-7, with 8 bases that match TRBD1. With 8 bases clipped from V and 2 bases from J, the junction kept 8 bases outside the gene matches. The germline CDR1 and CDR2 sequences are SNHLY and FYNNEI. The CDR3 has 14 residues. This CDR3 is CASAPGTGPYEQYF. The CDR3 region has the DNA TGTGCCAGCGCCCCCGGGACAGGTCCCTACGAGCAGTACTTC.

By proportion, this clonotype is medium-sized (0.01 to 0.1%). The rearrangement links TRBV7-8 to TRBJ2-6; TRBD2 matches at 10 bases. V lost 1 base to trimming and J lost 0 bases; unmatched junction nucleotides: 3. Germline CDR1 SGHVS, CDR2 FQNEAQ. This CDR3 contains 18 residues. CDR3 coding DNA: TGTGCCAGCAGCTTAGTGGCTAGCGGGAGCTCTGGGGCCAACGTCCTGACTTTC. Translated: CASSLVASGSSGANVLTF.

The V gene is TRBV18, the J gene TRBJ2-4; unclear D gene. The CDR3 contains 14 residues. Trimming stripped 3 bases from V and 1 base from J, with 7 bases between. Germline loops: CDR1 KGHSH, CDR2 LQKENI. In nucleotides, the CDR3 is TGTGCCAGCTCACCGGTGCAGGCCAAAAACATTCAGTACTTC. This translates into CASSPVQAKNIQYF.

This clonotype showed up many times. The V and J genes are TRBV24-1 and TRBJ2-7, with TRBD2 matching 10 bases. V lost 4 bases to trimming and J lost 2 bases; unmatched junction nucleotides: 4. There are 15 residues in the CDR3. Germline assignment: CDR1 KGHDR and CDR2 SFDVKD. CDR3 nucleotides: TGTGCCACCAGTGACGCCGGGACTAGCGCCTACGAGCAGTACTTC. It codes for CATSDAGTSAYEQYF.

By share of the sample, this clonotype is medium-sized. V gene TRBV7-7 combines with J gene TRBJ2-3; tentatively, D is TRBD1 or TRBD2 (5 bases each). The germline V and J ends were trimmed by 1 base and 5 bases, with 10 bases remaining between them. Germline V lookup: CDR1 SSHAT, CDR2 FNYEAQ (reference sequence). This CDR3 is built from 14 residues. The CDR3 DNA reads TGTGCCAGCAGCTTAGGGGGGTCCGGAGATACGCAGTATTTT. Its translation is CASSLGGSGDTQYF.

This clonotype is judged medium-sized. The rearrangement links TRBV4-3 to TRBJ1-5; D is undetermined. Germline V lookup: CDR1 LGHNA, CDR2 YSLEER. Trimming took off 2 bases at V and 0 bases at J, with 5 bases between the two ends. The CDR3 has 14 residues. The CDR3 loop is CASSQHTSNQPQHF. The CDR3 DNA follows: TGCGCCAGCAGCCAACACACTAGCAATCAGCCCCAGCATTTT.

This clonotype is deemed medium-sized. The chain carries TRBV12-3 or TRBV12-4 and TRBJ2-1; 8 bases fit TRBD1. The J segment lost 8 bases and the V segment lost 6 bases, leaving 12 bases of the junction unmatched. This CDR3 contains 15 residues. CDR3 amino acids: CASSQLRTGSDEQFF. The CDR3 DNA sequence: TGTGCCAGCAGCCAGCTCCGGACAGGGAGCGATGAGCAGTTCTTC.

This clonotype counts as large. The chain combines TRBV27 with TRBJ2-1, with unresolved D. The V end was cut by 6 bases, the J end by 12 bases, with 15 bases between. CDR3 length: 12 amino acids. Germline V gene lookup returns CDR1 MNHEY and CDR2 SMNVEV (reference sequence). CDR3 residues: CASRGITVGQFF. CDR3 coding DNA: TGTGCCAGCAGAGGGATTACTGTCGGGCAGTTCTTC.

This clonotype ranks as medium-sized. J is TRBJ1-1 and V is TRBV7-2, with D unclear. Per germline, CDR1 SGHTA and CDR2 FQGNSA. Trimming removed 5 bases at V and 0 bases at J, with 13 bases between. The CDR3 totals 15 residues. For the CDR3, the DNA is TGTGCCAGCAGCCCGGGGAGCAGTTTGAACACTGAAGCTTTCTTT. This encodes CASSPGSSLNTEAFF.

Relative to its sample, this clonotype is large. V usage is TRBV20-1 and J usage is TRBJ2-6; D is perhaps TRBD2 (5 bases). V was pared by 0 bases and J by 1 base, with 13 bases between. The CDR3 is 17 residues long. The germline CDR1 and CDR2 sequences are DFQATT and SNEGSKA (reference sequence). Here the CDR3 reads CSARERALASGANVLTF. The CDR3, as DNA: TGCAGTGCTAGAGAGCGGGCCCTGGCATCTGGGGCCAACGTCCTGACTTTC.

This CDR3 is CASSGGGLVGNQPQHF. CDR3 coding DNA: TGTGCCAGCAGCGGAGGAGGCCTGGTGGGCAATCAGCCCCAGCATTTT. The gene calls are TRBV11-2 and TRBJ1-5, with D unclear. V was cut by 5 bases and J by 2 bases, with 16 bases left in between. Germline V gene data show CDR1 as SGHAT and CDR2 as FQNNGV. The CDR3 totals 16 residues.

In this sample, this clonotype is medium-sized. The chain couples TRBV20-1 to TRBJ2-3, with 10 nucleotides matching TRBD1. CDR3 length: 14 residues. Trimming took 5 bases from V and 4 from J; bases not matched to a gene: 6. Germline V gene lookup returns CDR1 DFQATT and CDR2 SNEGSKA (reference sequence). The CDR3 is CSASGQGVPDTQYF. The CDR3 coding sequence is TGCAGTGCTTCCGGACAGGGGGTCCCAGATACGCAGTATTTT.

By share, this clonotype counts as medium-sized (0.01 to 0.1%). The rearrangement links TRBV2 to TRBJ2-3; no firm D call. The V end was cut by 6 bases, the J end by 9 bases, with 13 bases between. CDR3 length: 12 residues. Germline CDR1 SNHLY, CDR2 FYNNEI. As DNA, the CDR3 is TGTGCCAGCAGCATTGAGGTCGGCACGCAGTATTTT. Protein product: CASSIEVGTQYF.